The 26 T cell receptor beta chains below come from one sample, sequenced in a study of spatial heterogeneity in lung cancer. Time point of the sample: sample taken at primary tumor resection. TCRdb called the 5' RACE reads again in MiXCR, with one record for every CDR3 protein. Of tens of thousands of distinct CDR3 sequences detected, less than 8.5% appear once; the ten largest clones hold around 30%. Material: PBMCs, obtained at surgery. The receptors were sampled from a female donor with early-stage non-small cell lung cancer.

This clonotype was seen ten or more times. DNA for the CDR3: TGTGCCAGCAGCCAAGAGGCAGGTGGACTTAATGAAAAACTGTTTTTT. Its protein is CASSQEAGGLNEKLFF. J is TRBJ1-4 and V is TRBV3-1; D not certain. Germline lookup yields CDR1 LGHDT and CDR2 YNNKEL (reference sequence). The CDR3 length is 16 residues. The V end lost 0 bases, the J end lost 4 bases, and 12 bases lay between the germline ends.

This clonotype has ten or more counts. The rearrangement links TRBV20-1 to TRBJ2-1, with D tentatively TRBD1 or TRBD2 (5 bases each). Looked up from germline, CDR1 is DFQATT and CDR2 is SNEGSKA (reference sequence). V was pared by 5 bases and J by 2 bases, with 19 bases between. The CDR3 has 16 residues. CDR3 protein: CSALPAMGRAYNEQFF. In DNA, the CDR3 is TGCAGTGCTCTCCCCGCTATGGGGCGGGCCTACAATGAGCAGTTCTTC.

This clonotype was observed at least ten times. The chain combines TRBV5-1 with TRBJ1-2, with 7 bases identical to TRBD1. CDR1 is SGHRS, CDR2 YFSETQ, per germline. The CDR3 length is 15 residues. Trimming at V came to 0 bases and at J to 4 bases, leaving 6 bases not matched to a gene. CDR3 in DNA: TGCGCCAGCAGCTTGGTGCCACAGGGGAGCTATGGCTACACCTTC. Translating it yields CASSLVPQGSYGYTF.

At least ten counts were recorded for this clonotype. The V and J genes are TRBV5-4 and TRBJ1-1; 7 positions match TRBD1. This CDR3 contains 14 residues. Germline CDR1 and CDR2: SGHNT and YYREEE (reference sequence). With V trimmed by 0 bases and J by 4 bases, 3 bases remained unmatched. The CDR3 DNA sequence: TGTGCCAGCAGCTTGGACAGGGGATCCACTGAAGCTTTCTTT. This gives the protein CASSLDRGSTEAFF. The full variable domain, completed using reference TRBV5-4 and TRBJ1-1, is ETGVTQSPTHLIKTRGQQVTLRCSSQSGHNTVSWYQQALGQGPQFIFQYYREEENGRGNFPPRFSGLQFPNYSSELNVNALELDDSALYLCASSLDRGSTEAFFGQGTRLTVV.

This clonotype was observed many times. The chain uses TRBV5-1 and TRBJ1-1; D unresolved. CDR3 length: 13 residues. The V end was cut by 3 bases, the J end by 6 bases, with 12 bases between. Looked up from germline, CDR1 is SGHRS and CDR2 is YFSETQ. The CDR3 region is CASSWAGVSEAFF. CDR3 coding DNA: TGCGCCAGCAGCTGGGCAGGTGTCTCTGAAGCTTTCTTT. The entire variable domain, with the rest obtained from reference TRBV5-1 and TRBJ1-1, is as follows: KAGVTQTPRYLIKTRGQQVTLSCSPISGHRSVSWYQQTPGQGLQFLFEYFSETQRNKGNFPGRFSGRQFSNSRSEMNVSTLELGDSALYLCASSWAGVSEAFFGQGTRLTVV.

This clonotype was seen a few times. The chain couples TRBV6-1 to TRBJ2-7; no reliable D call. In germline, CDR1 is MNHNS, CDR2 SASEGT. The V gene lost 0 bases and the J gene lost 2 bases, with 11 bases spanning the gap. This CDR3 contains 15 residues. CDR3 residues: CASSEAGDGPYEQYF. The CDR3 coding sequence is TGTGCCAGCAGTGAAGCCGGTGACGGACCCTACGAGCAGTACTTC.

This clonotype was seen many times. The chain links TRBV5-1 to TRBJ1-5; D gene uncertain. The CDR3 spans 15 residues. CDR1 is SGHRS, CDR2 YFSETQ, per germline. Trimming took off 0 bases at V and 5 bases at J, with 12 bases between the two ends. This CDR3 is CASSLGTGGDQPQHF. The CDR3, as DNA: TGCGCCAGCAGCTTGGGTACGGGTGGGGATCAGCCCCAGCATTTT.

The gene calls are TRBV20-1 and TRBJ2-6; D remains unclear. The CDR3 sequence is 14 residues long. The germline V gene encodes CDR1 DFQATT and CDR2 SNEGSKA (reference sequence). V was trimmed by 1 base and J by 0 bases, leaving 4 bases between them. CDR3 region: CSARAGSGANVLTF. CDR3 DNA: TGCAGTGCTAGAGCGGGCTCTGGGGCCAACGTCCTGACTTTC.

The chain combines TRBV10-3 with TRBJ1-1, with unresolved D. Trimming took 6 bases from V and 0 from J, leaving 8 bases between them. The germline gives CDR1 ENHRY, CDR2 SYGVKD. The CDR3 consists of 13 residues. CDR3 loop: CAIRRDLNTEAFF. CDR3 coding DNA: TGTGCCATCAGGCGCGATTTGAACACTGAAGCTTTCTTT.

The J gene is TRBJ2-1, the V gene TRBV5-1; unclear D gene. Germline CDR1 and CDR2: SGHRS and YFSETQ. Trimming took off 4 bases at V and 5 bases at J, with 19 bases between the two ends. This CDR3 comprises 16 residues. For the CDR3, the DNA is TGCGCCAGCAGCCTGTACTCTTGGATAACTAACAATGAGCAGTTCTTC. It encodes CASSLYSWITNNEQFF. The full variable domain, completed using reference TRBV5-1 and TRBJ2-1, is KAGVTQTPRYLIKTRGQQVTLSCSPISGHRSVSWYQQTPGQGLQFLFEYFSETQRNKGNFPGRFSGRQFSNSRSEMNVSTLELGDSALYLCASSLYSWITNNEQFFGPGTRLTVL.

This clonotype was picked up many times. This sequence joins TRBV6-5 and TRBJ1-1; D gene unclear. V gave up 6 bases and J gave up 0 bases, with 8 bases separating them. The CDR3 covers 13 residues. In germline, CDR1 is MNHEY, CDR2 SVGAGI. DNA for the CDR3: TGTGCCAGCAGCCTGACGGTGAACACTGAAGCTTTCTTT. Its translation is CASSLTVNTEAFF.

In its sample, this clonotype was seen many times. CDR3 bases: TGTGCCATCAGTGAGTCAAGGACCGGGGAGCTGTTTTTT. It translates to CAISESRTGELFF. V gene TRBV10-3 combines with J gene TRBJ2-2; D call uncertain. The CDR3 is 13 amino acids. Germline CDR1 and CDR2: ENHRY and SYGVKD. The V end was cut by 0 bases, the J end by 5 bases, with 4 bases between.

This clonotype was found many times. V is TRBV5-1 and J is TRBJ2-5, with TRBD2 identical over 7 bases. The germline V gene has CDR1 SGHRS and CDR2 YFSETQ. Trimming at V came to 3 bases and at J to 5 bases, leaving 7 bases not matched to a gene. The CDR3 loop spans 14 amino acids. CDR3 residues: CASSWGGPQETQYF. The CDR3 nucleotides are TGCGCCAGCAGCTGGGGAGGGCCACAGGAGACCCAGTACTTC.

This clonotype was seen repeatedly, ten times or more. The V and J genes are TRBV4-1 and TRBJ2-2; 9 positions match TRBD2. V lost 5 bases and J lost 3; bases outside the gene matches: 13. The CDR3 is 18 amino acids. The germline gives CDR1 MGHRA, CDR2 YSYEKL. CDR3 loop: CASSFGGSGGRDTGELFF. In DNA form, the CDR3 reads TGCGCCAGCAGCTTCGGCGGCAGCGGGGGGCGTGACACCGGGGAGCTGTTTTTT.

The sample holds many counts of this clonotype. The chain links TRBV20-1 to TRBJ2-1, with TRBD2 identical over 15 bases. Trimming at V came to 5 bases and at J to 8 bases, leaving 10 bases not matched to a gene. CDR1 DFQATT and CDR2 SNEGSKA come from the germline V gene (reference sequence). This CDR3 has 16 residues. Here the CDR3 reads CSAGTSGRPVRDEQFF. The CDR3 DNA reads as TGCAGTGCTGGGACTAGCGGGAGGCCTGTTAGGGATGAGCAGTTCTTC.

This clonotype has more than one count but fewer than ten. This chain connects TRBV7-2 to TRBJ2-5; no definite D call. Germline V gene data show CDR1 as SGHTA and CDR2 as FQGNSA. The CDR3 is 14 amino acids. The ends were cut back, 5 bases at V and 2 bases at J, with 12 bases in the middle. The CDR3 here is CASSRSPSQETQYF. The CDR3 DNA is TGTGCCAGCAGCCGGAGTCCCAGTCAAGAGACCCAGTACTTC.

This clonotype has ten or more counts. The chain carries TRBV12-3 or TRBV12-4 and TRBJ1-1; D unclear. This CDR3 has 12 amino acids. The V end was cut by 3 bases, the J end by 0 bases, with 2 bases between. CDR3 in amino acids: CASSFLNTEAFF. CDR3 in DNA: TGTGCCAGCAGTTTTCTGAACACTGAAGCTTTCTTT.

Many counts were recorded for this clonotype. The rearrangement uses TRBV5-1 and TRBJ2-1; 10 nucleotides agree with TRBD1. The CDR3 sequence is 16 residues long. J gave up 8 bases and V 4 bases, and 12 bases lay outside the gene matches. Germline V gene sequence: CDR1 SGHRS, CDR2 YFSETQ. CDR3 sequence reads: CASSGAPGQGRDEQFF. The CDR3 DNA reads as TGCGCCAGCAGCGGGGCCCCGGGACAGGGGAGAGATGAGCAGTTCTTC. Supplemented by reference TRBV5-1 and TRBJ2-1, the full variable domain reads KAGVTQTPRYLIKTRGQQVTLSCSPISGHRSVSWYQQTPGQGLQFLFEYFSETQRNKGNFPGRFSGRQFSNSRSEMNVSTLELGDSALYLCASSGAPGQGRDEQFFGPGTRLTVL.

This clonotype was detected many times. This rearrangement joins TRBV5-5 to TRBJ1-2, with 8 bases fitting TRBD1. The germline gives CDR1 SGHKS, CDR2 YYEKEE (reference sequence). Trimming removed 5 bases from V and 7 bases from J; junction bases left unmatched: 10. This CDR3 contains 14 residues. Here the CDR3 reads CASRPLGQDAGYTF. CDR3 in DNA: TGTGCCAGCAGGCCTCTGGGACAGGACGCTGGCTACACCTTC.

This clonotype has only a few counts. The chain has TRBV7-2 and TRBJ2-5; tentative D call: TRBD1 (5 bases). This CDR3 has 14 amino acids. Trimming removed 5 bases from V and 2 bases from J, with 12 bases in between. Germline values: CDR1 SGHTA, CDR2 FQGNSA. For the CDR3, the DNA is TGTGCCAGCAGCGTGCAAAGGGGACAAGAGACCCAGTACTTC. The encoded protein is CASSVQRGQETQYF.

Many counts were recorded for this clonotype. The chain recombines TRBV28 with TRBJ2-7; no clear D gene. The CDR3 loop spans 12 amino acids. Deletions cut 1 base from V and 4 bases from J, with 5 bases between. The germline V gene has CDR1 MDHEN and CDR2 SYDVKM. The CDR3 region has the DNA TGTGCCAGCAGTTTATCCGCTTACGAGCAGTACTTC. It translates to CASSLSAYEQYF.

This clonotype was seen ten or more times. This chain connects TRBV6-1 to TRBJ1-3; possible D gene TRBD1, 6 bases. Between the trimmed V and J ends, which lost 1 base and 2 bases, there was a span of 9 bases. CDR1 is MNHNS, CDR2 SASEGT, per germline. The CDR3 length is 15 residues. The CDR3 DNA reads as TGTGCCAGCAGTGAAGTATGGGGGCCTGGAAACACCATATATTTT. Translated, it gives CASSEVWGPGNTIYF.

This clonotype was seen ten or more times. The chain links TRBV15 to TRBJ1-5; D may be TRBD1 (5 bases). Trimming pared 0 bases from V and 6 bases from J, leaving 9 bases between. In germline, CDR1 is LNHNV, CDR2 YYDKDF (reference sequence). The CDR3 is 14 residues long. The CDR3 coding sequence is TGTGCCACCAGCAGAGATTCGGGGGGTCAGCCCCAGCATTTT. It codes for CATSRDSGGQPQHF.

CDR3 coding DNA: TGCAGTGCTAGAGATGAGGTAGAAACAGAGCAGTACTTC. Translated: CSARDEVETEQYF. This sequence joins TRBV20-1 and TRBJ2-7; D not resolved. The CDR3 is made up of 13 amino acids. CDR1 and CDR2 (germline): DFQATT, SNEGSKA (reference sequence). Trimming stripped 0 bases from V and 7 bases from J, with 13 bases between.

This clonotype was counted only a few times. The chain is built from TRBV11-1 and TRBJ2-7, with D maybe TRBD1 (6 bases). V shed 2 bases and J shed 6 bases, with 14 bases lying between them. Germline V gene lookup returns CDR1 SGHAT and CDR2 FQDESV (reference sequence). The CDR3 sequence is 14 residues long. The chain's CDR3 is CASSLRGHPFEQYF. For the CDR3, the DNA is TGTGCCAGCAGCTTAAGGGGACACCCTTTCGAGCAGTACTTC.

A few counts support this clonotype. This sequence joins TRBV2 and TRBJ2-1, with 7 nucleotides matching TRBD1. The CDR3 length is 16 residues. V was clipped by 5 bases and J by 8 bases; unmatched bases: 15. Germline lookup yields CDR1 SNHLY and CDR2 FYNNEI. CDR3 region: CASSLYMAGGGDEQFF. DNA of the CDR3: TGTGCCAGCAGTTTATATATGGCAGGGGGTGGGGATGAGCAGTTCTTC.